This T cell receptor beta chain was sequenced for a study of control samples from healthy donors and cancer patients. Germline CDR1 is SEHNR and CDR2 is FQNEAQ (reference sequence). CDR3 size: 12 residues. With 6 bases removed from V and 5 bases from J, the gap between germline ends came to 11 bases. Some clones are missing from TCRdb's copy, which holds only in-frame ones; the method was immunoSEQ multiplex PCR. The table has 200,000 or so clones, about 94% seen once. The V call is TRBV7-9, the J call TRBJ2-7, with D tentatively TRBD1 (6 bases). This clonotype was sampled from a man over 45 in good health. The sequenced material came from blood. CDR3 nucleotide sequence: TGTGCCAGCAGTCTTAACAGGGACGAGCAGTACGTC. Residues: CASSLNRDEQYV.